The 26 T cell receptor beta chains reported below all come from one sample, sequenced in a study of OX40 agonist ivuxolimab in advanced cancers. Receptors were amplified or captured by the immunoSEQ multiplex PCR assay. This immuneACCESS table, as held by TCRdb, lists in-frame sequences with V and J called but not all clones. Of the missing ones, under half trace to an unresolved V gene in checked studies; the others have no known cause. This sample is represented by about 48,000 clones; around nine tenths of them were singletons. The top ten hold about 1.9% of the sample. This specimen was CD4+ or CD8+ T cells sorted from blood, taken in a trial of the OX40 agonist ivuxolimab. The receptors were sampled from an adult with an advanced solid tumor such as melanoma, head and neck, liver or kidney cancer.

The chain uses TRBV11-2 and TRBJ2-5, with 16 bases aligning to TRBD2. The CDR3 contains 15 residues. The germline CDR1 and CDR2 sequences are SGHAT and FQNNGV. V lost 4 bases and J lost 12; bases outside the gene matches: 8. The CDR3 nucleotides are TGTGCCAGCAGCTCCGCCGGGACTAGCGGGGGGGAGGAGTACTTC. Protein sequence: CASSSAGTSGGEEYF.

This clone was seen only once. The rearrangement links TRBV28 to TRBJ1-4; 8 bases are a match to TRBD1. V shed 2 bases and J 0 bases; nucleotides not matched to a gene: 11. Per the germline V gene, CDR1 is MDHEN and CDR2 is SYDVKM. The CDR3 covers 19 residues. The CDR3 spells CASSLGTGYLLATNEKLFF. CDR3 sequence (DNA): TGTGCCAGCAGTTTAGGGACAGGATACCTTCTAGCAACTAATGAAAAACTGTTTTTT.

The chain employs TRBV19 and TRBJ2-7; 14 nucleotides line up with TRBD2. CDR3 length equals 17 residues. CDR1 is LNHDA and CDR2 is SQIVND in the germline V gene (reference sequence). The V gene end was trimmed by 4 bases and the J gene end by 0 bases; junction bases not matched to a gene: 5. The CDR3 DNA sequence: TGTGCCAGTAGTAGGGGACTAGCGGGAGCTAGCTCCTACGAGCAGTACTTC. Protein sequence: CASSRGLAGASSYEQYF.

The chain has TRBV25-1 and TRBJ2-5, with D perhaps matching TRBD2 (5 bases). The CDR3 is made up of 14 amino acids. V was clipped by 1 base and J by 5 bases, with 11 bases between them. In germline, CDR1 is MGHDK, CDR2 SYGVNS. CDR3 loop: CASSEFGSGETQYF. The CDR3 coding sequence is TGTGCCAGCAGTGAATTTGGGAGCGGCGAGACCCAGTACTTC.

This clone was counted between two and nine times. The chain uses TRBV27 and TRBJ1-5; D not resolved. V was clipped by 3 bases and J by 6 bases, with 15 bases between them. The CDR3 totals 15 residues. Germline lookup yields CDR1 MNHEY and CDR2 SMNVEV (reference sequence). CDR3 bases: TGTGCCAGCAGTTTTACGGGGAGGCTTATTCAGCCCCAGCATTTT. It is translated as CASSFTGRLIQPQHF.

The chain couples TRBV19 to TRBJ2-3; D possibly uses TRBD1 or TRBD2 (5 bases each). Germline V lookup: CDR1 LNHDA, CDR2 SQIVND (reference sequence). Trimming cost V 5 bases and J 2 bases, with 11 bases left between them. There are 14 residues in the CDR3. CDR3 in amino acids: CASSHRRNTDTQYF. The CDR3 region has the DNA TGTGCCAGTAGTCACAGGAGGAACACAGATACGCAGTATTTT.

The rearrangement uses TRBV4-1 and TRBJ1-2; 11 nucleotides match TRBD1. CDR3 length: 15 residues. V shed 0 bases and J 8 bases; nucleotides not matched to a gene: 5. Germline assignment: CDR1 MGHRA and CDR2 YSYEKL. The CDR3 region has the DNA TGCGCCAGCAGCCAAGAAAAGGGGACAGGGGGAGGCTACACCTTC. Translating gives CASSQEKGTGGGYTF.

This chain joins TRBV5-5 and TRBJ2-7; 7 bases line up with TRBD1. From germline, CDR1 is SGHKS and CDR2 YYEKEE (reference sequence). This CDR3 spans 14 amino acids. The V gene end was trimmed by 3 bases and the J gene end by 2 bases; junction bases not matched to a gene: 5. Here the CDR3 reads CASSSGTEAYEQYF. In DNA form, the CDR3 reads TGTGCCAGCAGCTCGGGGACAGAGGCCTACGAGCAGTACTTC.

The chain joins TRBV19 to TRBJ1-6; 8 nucleotides line up with TRBD1. The ends lost 10 bases at V and 7 bases at J; junction bases unmatched: 12. The CDR3 extends over 15 amino acids. From germline, CDR1 is LNHDA and CDR2 SQIVND (reference sequence). The CDR3 loop reads CATRPTGGENSPLHF. The CDR3 coding sequence is TGTGCCACCCGACCAACAGGGGGTGAAAATTCACCCCTCCACTTT.

CDR3 DNA: TGCGCCAGCAGCCAAGTATATTCCAGGGGAATCAATCAGCCCCAGCATTTT. It yields the protein CASSQVYSRGINQPQHF. The rearrangement links TRBV4-1 to TRBJ1-5; D is possibly TRBD1 (6 bases). CDR3 length: 17 residues. V lost 1 base, J lost 3 bases, and 16 bases lay in between. CDR1 MGHRA and CDR2 YSYEKL come from the germline V gene.

The J gene is TRBJ2-1, the V gene TRBV15, with TRBD2 matching 13 bases. J lost 7 bases, V lost 6 bases, and 12 bases had no gene match. The germline CDR1 and CDR2 sequences are LNHNV and YYDKDF (reference sequence). This CDR3 comprises 17 residues. CDR3 protein: CATSRRTSGRMNNEQFF. Here the CDR3 DNA reads TGTGCCACCAGTAGAAGGACTAGCGGGAGAATGAATAATGAGCAGTTCTTC. Based on the CDR3 plus reference TRBV15 and TRBJ2-1, the full variable domain is DAMVIQNPRYQVTQFGKPVTLSCSQTLNHNVMYWYQQKSSQAPKLLFHYYDKDFNNEADTPDNFQSRRPNTSFCFLDIRSPGLGDTAMYLCATSRRTSGRMNNEQFFGPGTRLTVL.

The chain couples TRBV15 to TRBJ1-2, with 9 nucleotides matching TRBD1. The J segment lost 7 bases and the V segment lost 3 bases, leaving 9 bases of the junction unmatched. This CDR3 has 15 amino acids. Germline V gene data show CDR1 as LNHNV and CDR2 as YYDKDF (reference sequence). The CDR3 nucleotides read TGTGCCACCAGCAGGAAGGGACAGGGCACGGGTGGCTACACCTTC. It is translated as CATSRKGQGTGGYTF.

The count of this clone is one. The chain carries TRBV5-1 and TRBJ2-7, with TRBD2 as a possible D gene (5 bases). The length of the CDR3 is 13 residues. The germline V gene encodes CDR1 SGHRS and CDR2 YFSETQ. The V and J ends lost 0 bases and 6 bases respectively, with 10 bases between them. The CDR3: CASSLGLGGEQYF. In nucleotides, the CDR3 is TGCGCCAGCAGCTTGGGGTTAGGAGGCGAGCAGTACTTC.

This clone has just one count. The rearrangement links TRBV4-3 to TRBJ2-3; TRBD2 aligns across 14 bases. The CDR3 is made up of 19 amino acids. The germline CDR1 and CDR2 sequences are LGHNA and YSLEER. Germline trimming cut 0 bases from V and 4 bases from J; bases unmatched to any gene: 9. CDR3 protein: CASSQERRTGLAGADTQYF. Here the CDR3 DNA reads TGCGCCAGCAGCCAAGAAAGAAGAACGGGACTAGCGGGAGCAGATACGCAGTATTTT.

The V and J genes are TRBV5-8 and TRBJ1-2; D call uncertain. Germline V gene data show CDR1 as SGHTS and CDR2 as YDEGEE. This CDR3 is built from 13 residues. V gave up 7 bases and J gave up 0 bases, with 10 bases separating them. The CDR3 DNA follows: TGTGCCAGCGGTGTTCAAGCTAACTATGGCTACACCTTC. It specifies CASGVQANYGYTF. Combining the CDR3 with reference TRBV5-8 and TRBJ1-2 gives the whole variable domain EAGVTQSPTHLIKTRGQQATLRCSPISGHTSVYWYQQALGLGLQFLLWYDEGEERNRGNFPPRFSGRQFPNYSSELNVNALELEDSALYLCASGVQANYGYTFGSGTRLTVV.

A note on this clone: This specimen includes other DNA sequences encoding the same CDR3. V is TRBV7-3 and J is TRBJ1-1; the D gene is possibly TRBD1 (5 bases). Between the trimmed V and J ends, which lost 2 bases and 1 base, there was a span of 5 bases. The CDR3 is made up of 13 amino acids. The germline gives CDR1 SGHTA, CDR2 FQGTGA. The CDR3 region has the DNA TGTGCCAGCAGCTTACAGGGGAACACTGAAGCTTTCTTT. This codes for CASSLQGNTEAFF.

The chain has TRBV7-6 and TRBJ2-7; TRBD2 aligns across 7 bases. CDR1 is SGHVS, CDR2 FNYEAQ, per germline. Losses at the gene ends were 3 bases for V and 5 bases for J; bases not matched to a gene: 7. The CDR3 consists of 14 residues. DNA of the CDR3: TGTGCCAGCAGCTTTGGGGGGAGGGACGACGAGCAGTACTTC. Translation: CASSFGGRDDEQYF.

V is TRBV10-3 and J is TRBJ2-2; 13 bases fit TRBD2. The CDR3 sequence is 23 residues long. Per germline, CDR1 ENHRY and CDR2 SYGVKD. The ends lost 3 bases at V and 2 bases at J; junction bases unmatched: 21. The DNA of the CDR3 is TGTGCCATCAGTGAAGACGGACTAGCGGGGGTTAAAATTACGTCGGTCAACACCGGGGAGCTGTTTTTT. Protein sequence: CAISEDGLAGVKITSVNTGELFF.

The gene calls are TRBV2 and TRBJ1-1; 7 nucleotides match TRBD1. From germline, CDR1 is SNHLY and CDR2 FYNNEI. The CDR3 sequence is 13 residues long. J gave up 7 bases and V 8 bases, and 10 bases lay outside the gene matches. The CDR3: CASERTGADEAFF. CDR3 bases: TGTGCCAGCGAGCGAACAGGGGCCGATGAAGCTTTCTTT.

The rearrangement links TRBV18 to TRBJ2-7; 8 bases are shared with TRBD2. The length of the CDR3 is 13 residues. V lost 3 bases to trimming and J lost 2 bases; unmatched junction nucleotides: 0. The germline gives CDR1 KGHSH, CDR2 LQKENI. The CDR3 nucleotides are TGTGCCAGCTCACCGGGACTAGCCTACGAGCAGTACTTC. It is translated as CASSPGLAYEQYF. Full variable domain (rest looked up from reference TRBV18 and TRBJ2-7): NAGVMQNPRHLVRRRGQEARLRCSPMKGHSHVYWYRQLPEEGLKFMVYLQKENIIDESGMPKERFSAEFPKEGPSILRIQQVVRGDSAAYFCASSPGLAYEQYFGPGTRLTVT.

This clone has just one count. The gene calls are TRBV19 and TRBJ2-7, with 13 bases aligning to TRBD2. Germline values: CDR1 LNHDA, CDR2 SQIVND (reference sequence). V was pared by 5 bases and J by 6 bases, with 7 bases of the junction left unmatched. The CDR3 contains 15 residues. The CDR3 loop reads CASSPGLAGSFEQYF. In DNA, the CDR3 is TGTGCCAGTAGTCCGGGACTAGCGGGGTCTTTCGAGCAGTACTTC.

This chain uses TRBV5-6 with TRBJ2-5; D is uncertain. The germline CDR1 and CDR2 sequences are SGHDT and YYEEEE. V was trimmed by 0 bases and J by 5 bases, leaving 2 bases between them. CDR3 length equals 11 residues. The CDR3 DNA is TGTGCCAGCAGCTTGGCCGAGACCCAGTACTTC. Encoded protein: CASSLAETQYF.

The count of this clone is one. The gene calls are TRBV13 and TRBJ2-1; 8 bases agree with TRBD2. The germline CDR1 and CDR2 sequences are PRHDT and FYEKMQ (reference sequence). The trim removed 5 bases at V and 10 bases at J, leaving 16 bases unmatched. CDR3 length: 16 residues. Written as DNA, the CDR3 is TGTGCCAGCAGCCCGGAGTTCGCGGGAGGCCGCCGGGAGCAGTTCTTC. Residues: CASSPEFAGGRREQFF.

The chain combines TRBV13 with TRBJ1-1, with TRBD1 matching over 7 bases. Germline CDR1 PRHDT, CDR2 FYEKMQ (reference sequence). V lost 0 bases to trimming and J lost 0 bases; unmatched junction nucleotides: 4. This CDR3 is built from 16 residues. The CDR3 bases are TGTGCCAGCAGCTTAGGAGGGGGCAACATGAACACTGAAGCTTTCTTT. Its translation is CASSLGGGNMNTEAFF.

The chain recombines TRBV11-2 with TRBJ2-1; the D is unclear. CDR3 length equals 13 residues. V gave up 0 bases and J gave up 6 bases, with 6 bases separating them. Germline values: CDR1 SGHAT, CDR2 FQNNGV. CDR3 nucleotides: TGTGCCAGCAGCTTAGAACGACTCAATGAGCAGTTCTTC. It codes for CASSLERLNEQFF. The complete variable domain, with remaining parts taken from reference TRBV11-2 and TRBJ2-1, reads EAGVAQSPRYKIIEKRQSVAFWCNPISGHATLYWYQQILGQGPKLLIQFQNNGVVDDSQLPKDRFSAERLKGVDSTLKIQPAKLEDSAVYLCASSLERLNEQFFGPGTRLTVL.

A remark on this clone: Other nucleotide sequences in the sample specify the same CDR3. The chain couples TRBV5-4 to TRBJ2-5; TRBD2 aligns across 9 bases. V shed 4 bases and J 1 base; nucleotides not matched to a gene: 8. The CDR3 runs to 16 residues. Germline V gives CDR1 SGHNT, CDR2 YYREEE (reference sequence). The CDR3 nucleotides are TGTGCCAGCAGCAGAGGGCTAGCGGGGTTCCAAGAGACCCAGTACTTC. Protein product: CASSRGLAGFQETQYF.